A single sample is the source of the 5 T cell receptor beta chains below, sequenced in a study of identical twins. Each CDR3 protein is one row after TCRdb ran MiXCR on the 5' RACE reads. The sample includes some 710,000 distinct CDR3 sequences, roughly 6% of them seen just once. Sequences were obtained from naive T cells sorted from blood. These receptors all come from a man younger than 35 in good health.

This clonotype has a handful of counts. The CDR3 coding sequence is TGTGCCATCAGACCTAGCGGGAGCTCTGATGAGCAGTTCTTC. Its translation: CAIRPSGSSDEQFF. V and J are TRBV10-3 and TRBJ2-1, with 10 bases matching TRBD2. Germline CDR1 ENHRY, CDR2 SYGVKD. Germline trimming cut 6 bases from V and 8 bases from J; bases unmatched to any gene: 7. The CDR3 consists of 14 residues.

For the CDR3, the DNA is TGCGCCAGCAGATCCAGAAACACACAGGGAGATGAAGAGCAGTACGTC. It specifies CASRSRNTQGDEEQYV. V is TRBV10-1 and J is TRBJ2-7, with D maybe TRBD1 (6 bases). From germline, CDR1 is WNHNN and CDR2 SYGVQD (reference sequence). Deletions cut 6 bases from V and 7 bases from J, with 25 bases between. The CDR3 spans 16 residues.

The CDR3 is CASCTSGVYNEQFF. The CDR3 nucleotides are TGTGCCAGCTGTACTAGCGGGGTCTACAATGAGCAGTTCTTC. The chain couples TRBV12-3 or TRBV12-4 to TRBJ2-1; TRBD2 agrees at 10 bases. There are 14 residues in the CDR3. V was clipped by 8 bases and J by 3 bases; unmatched bases: 4.

This clonotype was detected only a few times. The chain combines TRBV11-1 with TRBJ2-6, with 9 bases lining up with TRBD1. Trimming at V came to 5 bases and at J to 5 bases, leaving 13 bases not matched to a gene. Germline CDR1 reads SGHAT; CDR2 reads FQDESV (reference sequence). The CDR3 spans 18 residues. The CDR3 region is CASSELRDREYRANVLTF. For the CDR3, the DNA is TGTGCCAGCAGCGAACTCCGGGACAGGGAGTATAGGGCCAACGTCCTGACTTTC.

This clonotype was counted a few times. The gene calls are TRBV30 and TRBJ2-7; a weak D match, TRBD2 (6 bases). This CDR3 spans 12 amino acids. V was pared by 6 bases and J by 2 bases, with 11 bases between. Germline V lookup: CDR1 GTSNPN, CDR2 SVGIG (reference sequence). As DNA, the CDR3 is TGTGCCTGCTTTTCGGGGGCCTACGAGCAGTACTTC. This codes for CACFSGAYEQYF.